A selection of T cell receptor beta chains follows, all from one sample in a study of metastatic and nonmetastatic thyroid tumors. Using MiXCR, TCRdb re-called clones from the PCR reads. Of under 30,000 clones in the sample, around 20% were seen once. The sequenced sample was blood. The source is a female donor with papillary thyroid cancer or a benign thyroid nodule (not recorded which). Some clones in this sample may be carry-over from other donors' samples. Each CDR3 is given with its conserved first and last residue.

j_call v_call cdr3_aa
TRBJ1-1 TRBV7-9 CASSERLDTEAFF
TRBJ1-2 TRBV3-1 CASSHRQASDGYTF
TRBJ1-2 TRBV5-4 CASSLVGGYTF
TRBJ2-7 TRBV6-5 CASSLDRAYEQYF
TRBJ2-5 TRBV15 CATSERHALTQYF
TRBJ2-1 TRBV6-1 CASSESRGLIRGQFF
TRBJ2-3 TRBV28 CASSSAGLSDTQYF
TRBJ2-7 TRBV12-3/TRBV12-4 CASSLSGGRTYEHYF
TRBJ1-5 TRBV20-1 CSARTGGAGVSNQPQHF
TRBJ2-7 TRBV5-1 CASSLVQGAYEQYF
TRBJ1-2 TRBV5-1 CASSLGTVYGYTF
TRBJ1-4 TRBV30 CAWSPAAYEKLFF
TRBJ2-6 TRBV20-1 CSAREGLGANVLTF
TRBJ2-7 TRBV20-1 CSARRGGGGDPRPYEQYF
TRBJ2-5 TRBV3-1 CASSQELGLRNEETQYF
TRBJ2-1 TRBV12-3/TRBV12-4 CASSFTGGTGRVVQFF
TRBJ2-2 TRBV10-3 CAIGVSGTNTGELFF
TRBJ1-4 TRBV28 CASSLYRDNEKLFF
TRBJ1-4 TRBV16 CASSQVGRAKNEKLFF
TRBJ1-5 TRBV7-8 CASSLLQVNQPQHF
TRBJ2-1 TRBV20-1 CSARGGGSESYNEQFF
TRBJ2-2 TRBV5-1 CASKSEGRSTGELFF
TRBJ1-6 TRBV2 CASNFRVANSPLHF
TRBJ1-6 TRBV6-2/TRBV6-3 CASSYGAGPNSPLHF
TRBJ1-4 TRBV29-1 CSVEERGTYEKLFF
TRBJ2-7 TRBV6-1 CASSAAGRGEQYF
TRBJ1-3 TRBV20-1 CSAREGDRLSSGNTIYF
TRBJ1-6 TRBV6-6 CASSYSGSSPLHF
TRBJ2-1 TRBV6-6 CASSYKGLGAPRGEPFF
TRBJ1-2 TRBV19 CASSGPGQVNYGYTF
TRBJ1-2 TRBV20-1 CSAPGQTTNYGYTF
TRBJ1-2 TRBV6-1 CASRRDTGVSYGYTF
TRBJ2-1 TRBV6-1 CARSESGFAYNEQFF
TRBJ2-7 TRBV11-3 CASSLDYRGTYEQYF
TRBJ2-2 TRBV12-3/TRBV12-4 CASTFRTGELFF
TRBJ2-5 TRBV6-5 CASSSGQSQETQYF
TRBJ2-5 TRBV27 CASSLSYKALVAGNSNERFF
TRBJ1-3 TRBV20-1 CSSRVGVGNTIYF
TRBJ2-5 TRBV6-1 CASIELAGGQETQYF
TRBJ2-7 TRBV20-1 CSARDSGSAYEQYF
TRBJ1-1 TRBV28 CASSIGGTWNTEAFF
TRBJ1-1 TRBV12-3/TRBV12-4 CASSSGRTEAFF
TRBJ1-2 TRBV18 CASSPSDRANYGYTF
TRBJ2-7 TRBV6-1 CASGPVGGSYEQYF
TRBJ2-1 TRBV3-1 CASSQVNGNEQFF
TRBJ2-7 TRBV10-2 CASSPGLVYEQYF
TRBJ1-3 TRBV19 CASSIGDTEGNTIYF
TRBJ2-7 TRBV30 CAWRERGSYEQYF
TRBJ2-2 TRBV7-8 CASHLTSESTALNTGELFF
TRBJ1-5 TRBV5-6 CASSLGGGGQPQHF
TRBJ1-5 TRBV27 CASSSGGNQPQHF
TRBJ1-2 TRBV19 CASSVTGANYGYTF
TRBJ1-1 TRBV29-1 CSVEAGLTVAFF
TRBJ2-5 TRBV24-1 CATSDSRSGRGWETQYF
TRBJ2-2 TRBV24-1 CATSDRVAANTGELFF
TRBJ1-1 TRBV7-8 CASSPGQRYTEAFF
TRBJ1-5 TRBV20-1 CSARGQNNQPQHF
TRBJ1-5 TRBV7-2 CASSLGHYSNQPQHF
TRBJ2-1 TRBV6-2/TRBV6-3 CASSEMSEQFF
TRBJ2-7 TRBV6-5 CASSYQGNEQYF